This TCR beta chain was found in a study of glioma-infiltrating T cells after dendritic cell vaccination (dated by TCRdb to 2016 to 2017). Regarding the study in general: The cohort comprised around 15 glioblastoma patients from Phase I and II dendritic cell vaccination trials, 9 newly diagnosed and 6 with recurrent disease. Between the early 2000s and the early 2010s, patients were given autologous tumor lysate-pulsed dendritic cell vaccination. The vaccine was prepared from monocyte-derived dendritic cells that were cultured for approximately seven days with IL-4 and GM-CSF and then pulsed overnight with autologous tumor lysate. TCR sequencing metrics, including TIL content and tumor-blood repertoire overlap, were correlated with survival after dendritic cell vaccination. Three intradermal dendritic cell vaccine injections were administered to patients at biweekly intervals in the arm below the axilla. Tumor-infiltrating lymphocyte content was quantified and tumor and blood repertoires were compared in dendritic cell-vaccinated glioblastoma patients by deep sequencing of TCR beta CDR3 regions.

V is cut by 5 bases and J by 4 bases, and the space between the germline ends is 11 bases. Based on the germline V gene, the CDR1 and CDR2 sequences are WSHSY and SAAADI. Reading from cysteine to phenylalanine, the CDR3 counts 13 amino acids. Left in the record is the CDR3 DNA by itself, 39 bases read in frame from the first base. Using the immunoSEQ assay, TCRB CDR3 regions were amplified from about 1.9 micrograms of genomic DNA, or from all available DNA when less than that was on hand. Multiplex PCR used 60 forward primers for TCR V beta segments and 13 reverse primers for J beta segments. To estimate the number of reads per starting template, synthetic control templates were added to each sample at limiting dilution. The Illumina HiSeq System generated sequencing reads of 87 bp. Concerning the study's data processing: To remove PCR and sequencing errors, closely related sequences were merged with a nearest neighbor algorithm. TCR overlap was measured as the percentage of unique tumor TCR beta sequences also present in the same patient's peripheral blood. TCRdb stores this immuneACCESS table with in-frame sequences only. Part of the clones is absent; in the studies checked, under half of the shortfall reflects unresolved V genes, and no reason is known for the rest. V and J calls plus clone size are reproduced from that table; the DNA served to infer D and trimming. This sample comprises about 87,000 clones, around four fifths of them detected only once. The ten largest account for 6% to 8.5% of the sample.

Results the study describes overall, beyond this receptor: Higher estimated pretreatment TIL content predicted longer time to progression and overall survival after dendritic cell vaccination. The TCR overlap response model with three groups was called speculative and said to need prospective validation. No direct relationship between TCR clonality and survival was found, suggesting that a diverse polyclonal response may matter. The cohort was small and heterogeneous, and full blood and tumor sets were available for few patients, with initial-recurrent tumor pairs available for even fewer patients.

On this clone: The clone's antigen remains unknown. There are no base qualities to consult, and no much larger clone falls within one base.

What this sample's time point label stands for: after dendritic cell vaccination, including at tumor progression/relapse. Selection of patients required sufficient residual fresh-frozen tumor tissue and over two years of available survival data. An isocitrate dehydrogenase mutation was not carried by any of the glioblastoma patients, although molecular status was otherwise variable. PBMC collection took place before vaccination, two weeks after the third vaccination, and at tumor progression if progression occurred. The Qiagen DNeasy Blood extraction Kit was used for extraction of genomic DNA. This chain is built from TRBV10-2 and TRBJ1-2; a confident D gene designation cannot be given. This specimen was blood, taken after dendritic cell vaccination. The TCR was taken from a human donor with glioblastoma. The CDR3 region: CASSSSLSYGYTF. In nucleotides, the sequence is TGCGCCAGCAGTTCATCACTGTCCTATGGCTACACCTTC.